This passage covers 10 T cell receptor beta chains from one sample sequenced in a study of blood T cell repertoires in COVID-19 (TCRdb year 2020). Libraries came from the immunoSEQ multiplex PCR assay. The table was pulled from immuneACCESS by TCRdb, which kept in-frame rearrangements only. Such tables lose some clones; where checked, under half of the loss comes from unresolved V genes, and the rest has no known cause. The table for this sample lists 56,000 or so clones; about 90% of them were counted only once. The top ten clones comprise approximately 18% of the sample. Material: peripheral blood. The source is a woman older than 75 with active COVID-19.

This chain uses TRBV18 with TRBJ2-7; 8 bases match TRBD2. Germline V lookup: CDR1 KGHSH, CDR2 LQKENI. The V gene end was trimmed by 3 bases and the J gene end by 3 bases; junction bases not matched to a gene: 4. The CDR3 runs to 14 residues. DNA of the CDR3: TGTGCCAGCTCACCGTCGGGGGGGGACTACGAGCAGTACTTC. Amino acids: CASSPSGGDYEQYF.

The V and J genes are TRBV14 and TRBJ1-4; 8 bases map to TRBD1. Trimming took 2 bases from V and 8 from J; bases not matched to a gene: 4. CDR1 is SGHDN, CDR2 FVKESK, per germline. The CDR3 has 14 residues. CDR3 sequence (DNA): TGTGCCAGCAGCCAACAGGGGGCCGGGGAAAAACTGTTTTTT. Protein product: CASSQQGAGEKLFF.

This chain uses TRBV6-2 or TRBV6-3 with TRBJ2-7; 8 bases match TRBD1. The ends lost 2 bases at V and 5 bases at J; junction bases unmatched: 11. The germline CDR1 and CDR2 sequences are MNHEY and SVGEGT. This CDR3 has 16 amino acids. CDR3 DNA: TGTGCCAGCAGTTACGACCGAAGGACAGGGATCCACGAGCAGTACTTC. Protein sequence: CASSYDRRTGIHEQYF.

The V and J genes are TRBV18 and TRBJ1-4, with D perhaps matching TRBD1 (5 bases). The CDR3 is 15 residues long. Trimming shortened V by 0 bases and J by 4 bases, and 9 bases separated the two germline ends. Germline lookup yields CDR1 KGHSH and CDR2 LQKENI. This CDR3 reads CASSPPGGYNEKLFF. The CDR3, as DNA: TGTGCCAGCTCACCACCGGGGGGGTATAATGAAAAACTGTTTTTT.

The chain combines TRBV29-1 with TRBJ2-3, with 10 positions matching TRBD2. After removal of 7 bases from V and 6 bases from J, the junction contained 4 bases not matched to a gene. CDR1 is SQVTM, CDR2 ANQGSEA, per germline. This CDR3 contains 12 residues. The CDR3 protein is CSASGGGDTQYF. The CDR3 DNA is TGCAGCGCTAGCGGGGGTGGCGATACGCAGTATTTT.

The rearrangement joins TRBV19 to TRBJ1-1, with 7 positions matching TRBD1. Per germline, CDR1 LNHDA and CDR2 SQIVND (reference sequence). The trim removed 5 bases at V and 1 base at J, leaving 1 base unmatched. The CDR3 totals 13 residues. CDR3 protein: CASSYRGNTEAFF. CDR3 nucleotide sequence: TGTGCCAGTAGTTACAGGGGGAACACTGAAGCTTTCTTT. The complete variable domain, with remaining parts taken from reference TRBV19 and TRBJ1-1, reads DGGITQSPKYLFRKEGQNVTLSCEQNLNHDAMYWYRQDPGQGLRLIYYSQIVNDFQKGDIAEGYSVSREKKESFPLTVTSAQKNPTAFYLCASSYRGNTEAFFGQGTRLTVV.

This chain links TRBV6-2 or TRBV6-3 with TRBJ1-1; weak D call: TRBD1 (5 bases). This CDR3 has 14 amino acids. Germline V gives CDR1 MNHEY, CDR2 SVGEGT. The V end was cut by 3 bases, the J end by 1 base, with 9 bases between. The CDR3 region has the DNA TGTGCCAGCAGTTATAGGACATCGAACACTGAAGCTTTCTTT. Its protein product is CASSYRTSNTEAFF.

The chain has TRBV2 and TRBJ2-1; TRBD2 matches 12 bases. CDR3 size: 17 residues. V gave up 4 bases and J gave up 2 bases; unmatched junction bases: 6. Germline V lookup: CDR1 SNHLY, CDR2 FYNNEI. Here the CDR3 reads CASSAGLAGGTYNEQFF. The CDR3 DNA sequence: TGTGCCAGCAGTGCGGGGCTAGCGGGGGGGACCTACAATGAGCAGTTCTTC.

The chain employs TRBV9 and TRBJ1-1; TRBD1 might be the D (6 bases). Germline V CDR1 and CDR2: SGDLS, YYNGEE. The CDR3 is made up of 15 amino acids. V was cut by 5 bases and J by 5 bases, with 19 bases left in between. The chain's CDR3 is CASSLGAGARTEAFF. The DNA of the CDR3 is TGTGCCAGCAGTTTAGGGGCAGGGGCGAGGACTGAAGCTTTCTTT.

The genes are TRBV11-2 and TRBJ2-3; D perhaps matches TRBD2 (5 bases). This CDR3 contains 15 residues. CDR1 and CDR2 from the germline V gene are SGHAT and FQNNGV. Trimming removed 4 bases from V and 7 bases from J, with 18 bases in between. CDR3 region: CASSSTGLGENTQYF. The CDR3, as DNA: TGTGCCAGCAGCTCAACGGGCCTCGGGGAAAATACGCAGTATTTT. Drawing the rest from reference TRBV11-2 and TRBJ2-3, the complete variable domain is EAGVAQSPRYKIIEKRQSVAFWCNPISGHATLYWYQQILGQGPKLLIQFQNNGVVDDSQLPKDRFSAERLKGVDSTLKIQPAKLEDSAVYLCASSSTGLGENTQYFGPGTRLTVL.